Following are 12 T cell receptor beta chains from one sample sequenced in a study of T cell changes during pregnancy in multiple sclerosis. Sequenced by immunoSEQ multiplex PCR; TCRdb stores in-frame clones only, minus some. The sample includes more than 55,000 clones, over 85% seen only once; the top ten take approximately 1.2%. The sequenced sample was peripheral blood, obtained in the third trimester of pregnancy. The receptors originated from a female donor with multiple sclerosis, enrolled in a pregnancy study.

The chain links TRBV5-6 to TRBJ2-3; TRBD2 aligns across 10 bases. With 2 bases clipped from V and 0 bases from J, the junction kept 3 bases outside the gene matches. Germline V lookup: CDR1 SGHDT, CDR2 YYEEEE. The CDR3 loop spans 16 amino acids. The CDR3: CASSFLAGVSTDTQYF. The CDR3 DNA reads TGTGCCAGCAGCTTTCTAGCGGGAGTTAGCACAGATACGCAGTATTTT. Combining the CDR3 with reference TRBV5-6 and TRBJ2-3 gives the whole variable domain DAGVTQSPTHLIKTRGQQVTLRCSPKSGHDTVSWYQQALGQGPQFIFQYYEEEERQRGNFPDRFSGHQFPNYSSELNVNALLLGDSALYLCASSFLAGVSTDTQYFGPGTRLTVL.

CDR3 sequence: CASSPGTGELFF. Here the CDR3 DNA reads TGTGCCAGCTCCCCCGGGACCGGGGAGCTGTTTTTT. This chain connects TRBV18 to TRBJ2-2, with unresolved D. Germline CDR1 reads KGHSH; CDR2 reads LQKENI. V was cut by 6 bases and J by 5 bases, with 7 bases left in between. The CDR3 totals 12 residues.

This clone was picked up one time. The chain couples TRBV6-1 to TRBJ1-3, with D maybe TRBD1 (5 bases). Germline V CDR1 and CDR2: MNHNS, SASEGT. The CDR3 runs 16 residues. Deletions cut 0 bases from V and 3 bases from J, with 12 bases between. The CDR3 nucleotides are TGTGCCAGCAGTGAAGCTCTCAGGGTTCTTGGAAACACCATATATTTT. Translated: CASSEALRVLGNTIYF.

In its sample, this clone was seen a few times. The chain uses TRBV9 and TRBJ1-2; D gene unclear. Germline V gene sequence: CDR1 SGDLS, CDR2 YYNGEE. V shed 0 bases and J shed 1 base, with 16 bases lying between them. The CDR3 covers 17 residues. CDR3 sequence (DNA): TGTGCCAGCAGCGTAGTTCCAGACAAGCCCGATAACTATGGCTACACCTTC. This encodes CASSVVPDKPDNYGYTF.

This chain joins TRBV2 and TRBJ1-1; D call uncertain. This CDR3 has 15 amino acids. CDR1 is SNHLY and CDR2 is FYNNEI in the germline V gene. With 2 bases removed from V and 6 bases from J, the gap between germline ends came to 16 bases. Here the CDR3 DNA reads TGTGCCAGCAGTGAACGTGAGGTGAGGCTCGCTGAAGCTTTCTTT. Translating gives CASSEREVRLAEAFF. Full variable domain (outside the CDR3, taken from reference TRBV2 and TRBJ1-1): EPEVTQTPSHQVTQMGQEVILRCVPISNHLYFYWYRQILGQKVEFLVSFYNNEISEKSEIFDDQFSVERPDGSNFTLKIRSTKLEDSAMYFCASSEREVRLAEAFFGQGTRLTVV.

CDR3 DNA: TGTGCCAGTAGTACCCCACAGGGAGGGGCCTACAATGAGCAGTTCTTC. Encoded protein: CASSTPQGGAYNEQFF. The genes are TRBV19 and TRBJ2-1, with D perhaps TRBD2 (7 bases). V was clipped by 4 bases and J by 2 bases, with 15 bases between them. Per the germline V gene, CDR1 is LNHDA and CDR2 is SQIVND (reference sequence). The CDR3 is 16 residues long.

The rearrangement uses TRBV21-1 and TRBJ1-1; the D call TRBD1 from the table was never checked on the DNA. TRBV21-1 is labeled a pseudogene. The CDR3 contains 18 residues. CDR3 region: CASSKPRRKRGLGTEAFF. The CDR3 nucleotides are TGTGCCAGCAGCAAACCTCGTCGGAAAAGGGGGCTTGGAACTGAAGCTTTCTTT.

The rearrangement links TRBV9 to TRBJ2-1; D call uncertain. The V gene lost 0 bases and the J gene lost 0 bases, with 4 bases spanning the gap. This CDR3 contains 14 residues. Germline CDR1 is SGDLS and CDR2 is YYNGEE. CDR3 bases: TGTGCCAGCAGCGTAGCCAGCTCCTACAATGAGCAGTTCTTC. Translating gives CASSVASSYNEQFF.

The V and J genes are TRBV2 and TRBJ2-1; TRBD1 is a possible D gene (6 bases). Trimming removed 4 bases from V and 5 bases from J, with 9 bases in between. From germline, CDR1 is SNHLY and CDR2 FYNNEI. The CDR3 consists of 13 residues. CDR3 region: CASSVGQNNEQFF. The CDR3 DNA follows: TGTGCCAGCAGTGTAGGACAGAACAATGAGCAGTTCTTC.

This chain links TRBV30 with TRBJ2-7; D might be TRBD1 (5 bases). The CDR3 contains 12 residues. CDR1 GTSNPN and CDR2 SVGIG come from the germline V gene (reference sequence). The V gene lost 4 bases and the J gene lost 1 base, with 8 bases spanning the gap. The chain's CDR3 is CAWTSGSYEQYF. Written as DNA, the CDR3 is TGTGCCTGGACCTCAGGGTCCTACGAGCAGTACTTC.

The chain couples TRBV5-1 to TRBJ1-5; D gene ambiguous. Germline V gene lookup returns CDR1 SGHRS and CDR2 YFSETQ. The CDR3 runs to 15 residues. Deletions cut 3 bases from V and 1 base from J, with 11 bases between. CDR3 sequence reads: CASSWGADSNQPQHF. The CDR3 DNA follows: TGCGCCAGCAGCTGGGGAGCGGACAGCAATCAGCCCCAGCATTTT.

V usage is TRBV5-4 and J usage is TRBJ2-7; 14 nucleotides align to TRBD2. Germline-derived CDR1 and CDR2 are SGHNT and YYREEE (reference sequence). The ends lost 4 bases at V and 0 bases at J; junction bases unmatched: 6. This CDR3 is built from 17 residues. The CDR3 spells CASSPGLAGGSSYEQYF. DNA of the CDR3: TGTGCCAGCAGCCCTGGACTAGCGGGAGGTTCCTCCTACGAGCAGTACTTC.